This TCR beta chain came from a study of blood T cell repertoires in COVID-19. Across the study: There were acute and convalescent COVID-19 samples, and they came from the United States, Italy and Spain. T cells, B-cell-depleted T cells, or PBMCs provided the cDNA or gDNA that served as material.

Authors' processing steps: Cell counts per sample came from amplifying reference gene primers. Sequencing used immunoSEQ multiplex PCR; TCRdb keeps in-frame clones, though not all of them. Clone size and the V and J calls come from that table; the DNA yielded D and trimming. The sample has under 150,000 clones, under 85% seen once. The germline gives CDR1 SGHAT, CDR2 FQNNGV. The CDR3 sequence is 16 residues long. Unmatched junction bases numbered 8, after V lost 2 bases and J lost 4 bases. This clone was seen once. This sequence originates from a woman aged 80 or over in a cohort sampled during active or convalescent COVID-19. V usage is TRBV11-2 and J usage is TRBJ2-1, with 7 bases fitting TRBD1. Sequencing was performed on peripheral blood. The CDR3 protein is CASSLRGRRAYNEQFF. DNA of the CDR3: TGTGCCAGCAGCTTAAGGGGGCGAAGGGCATACAATGAGCAGTTCTTC.